This T cell receptor beta chain was sequenced in a study of CD8+ T cells in alopecia areata. Findings of the study overall: Mice gave a clearer picture of TCR sharing than patients did, possibly for HLA-related reasons.

This clone was detected a few times. Its antigen remains unknown. Following extraction, RNA underwent reverse transcription to cDNA, which served as the sequencing template. The data were produced by immunoSEQ multiplex PCR, yet TCRdb's version contains in-frame clones alone and is incomplete. This table holds 120,000 or so clones, approximately 47% found once. Trimming took 2 bases from V and 5 from J, leaving 7 bases between them. The CDR3 is 12 amino acids. In germline, CDR1 is SQVTM, CDR2 ANQGSEA. V and J are TRBV29-1 and TRBJ2-1, with a tentative D call TRBD1 (5 bases). Input material: NKG2D-low CD8+ T cells sorted from blood. The sequence derives from a human donor with alopecia areata. This CDR3 is CSVEKGNNEQFF. DNA for the CDR3: TGCAGCGTTGAAAAGGGGAACAATGAGCAGTTCTTC.